This TCR beta chain is from a study of T-cell memory formation after mild COVID-19. Study observations and caveats: Mainly CM and EM harbored the contracting CD4+ clones; mainly EMRA harbored the CD8+ ones. Prior to infection, memory already included some responding clones, suggesting cross-reactive memory joined. Clonal second-wave expansions that peaked on day 37 had unconfirmed SARS-CoV-2 specificity.

The V end lost 0 bases, the J end lost 0 bases, and 11 bases lay between the germline ends. This CDR3 has 16 residues. Per the germline V gene, CDR1 is MGHRA and CDR2 is YSYEKL. About this clonotype itself: Its target is unknown.

Employing constant-segment primers, 5'RACE generated TCR alpha and TCR beta cDNA libraries bearing sample barcodes and UMIs. TCRdb reanalysed the 5' RACE reads using MiXCR and keeps one entry per CDR3 protein. The repertoire holds 15,000 or so distinct CDR3 sequences, with 20% to 30% as singletons. Specimen: PBMCs or a T cell subset sorted from them (not recorded which). The sequence was obtained from a man between 18 and 29 years old who had mild COVID-19 (a few samples of this study predate the infection). Cell type and time point are not known. The chain carries TRBV4-1 and TRBJ1-2; D unclear. CDR3 amino acids: CASSQDLGFANYGYTF. CDR3 DNA sequence: TGCGCCAGCAGCCAAGACTTGGGATTTGCTAACTATGGCTACACCTTC.